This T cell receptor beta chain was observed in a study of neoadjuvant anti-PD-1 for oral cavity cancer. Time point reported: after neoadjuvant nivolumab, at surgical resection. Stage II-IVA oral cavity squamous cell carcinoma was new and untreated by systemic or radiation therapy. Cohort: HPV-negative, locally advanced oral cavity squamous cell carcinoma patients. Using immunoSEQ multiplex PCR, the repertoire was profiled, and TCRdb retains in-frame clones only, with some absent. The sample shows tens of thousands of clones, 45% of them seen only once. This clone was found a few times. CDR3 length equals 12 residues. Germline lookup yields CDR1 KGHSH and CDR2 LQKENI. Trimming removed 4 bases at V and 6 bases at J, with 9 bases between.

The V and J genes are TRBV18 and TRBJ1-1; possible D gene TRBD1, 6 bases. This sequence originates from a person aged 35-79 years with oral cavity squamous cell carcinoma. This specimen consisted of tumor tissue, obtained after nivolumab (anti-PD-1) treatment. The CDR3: CASSLTGSEAFF. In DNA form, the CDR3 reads TGTGCCAGCTCACTGACAGGATCTGAAGCTTTCTTT.